Listed below are T cell receptor beta chains from one sample, sequenced in a study of T-cell memory formation after mild COVID-19. In TCRdb, the 5' RACE reads were re-called with MiXCR into one record per CDR3 protein. Of around 110,000 distinct CDR3 sequences in the sample, around 11% were seen once. The sample comprised PBMCs or a T cell subset sorted from them (not recorded which). The receptors here all came from an adult woman who had mild COVID-19 (a few samples of this study predate the infection). Cell type and time point are not known. CDR3s include the opening cysteine and the closing phenylalanine or tryptophan. The D gene is left open where the match is weak. Expanded clones are given a class, and other clones once, few, many or no size at all.

V gene	D gene	clone size	J gene	CDR3 DNA	CDR3 protein
TRBV21-1	.	few	TRBJ2-7	TGTGCCAGCAGCAAGGGCAAGGGACAGGAACTCTACGAGCAGTACTTC	CASSKGKGQELYEQYF
TRBV5-1	TRBD2	few	TRBJ2-3	TGCGCCAGCCAAGGGTCGAGCGGGGGGCCAGATACGCAGTATTTT	CASQGSSGGPDTQYF
TRBV5-8	.	many	TRBJ2-2	TGTGCCAGCAGCTTGGACTCGAACCCCACCGGGGAGCTGTTTTTT	CASSLDSNPTGELFF
TRBV7-8	.	.	TRBJ2-1	TGTGCCAGCAGCTCACTAGACAAGGGGCAGTTCTTC	CASSSLDKGQFF
TRBV5-4	TRBD2	few	TRBJ2-5	TGTGCCAGCAGCTGGGGGCTAGCGGGGGTCCAAGAGACCCAGTACTTC	CASSWGLAGVQETQYF
TRBV4-1	.	many	TRBJ1-2	TGCGCCAGCAGCCAAGAGGACACCACTACGCCAGGCTCGAGGGGTGGCTACACCTTC	CASSQEDTTTPGSRGGYTF
TRBV5-1	.	.	TRBJ2-1	TGCGCCAGCAGCTTGCGTCCTGACCTCTCCTACAATGAGCAGTTCTTC	CASSLRPDLSYNEQFF
TRBV4-1	TRBD2	.	TRBJ2-1	TGCGCCAGCAGCCAAATTGGACTAGCGGGGTCGACCGAGCAGTTCTTC	CASSQIGLAGSTEQFF
TRBV27	.	.	TRBJ2-7	TGTGCCAGCAGGGAGGGGGCGGCAGTTTATTACGAGCAGTACTTC	CASREGAAVYYEQYF
TRBV4-3	TRBD2	many	TRBJ2-5	TGCGCCAGCAGCCAAGCCGTAAATCTCGGGACTAGCAGCCAAGAGACCCAGTACTTC	CASSQAVNLGTSSQETQYF
TRBV4-2	.	.	TRBJ2-1	TGTGCCAGCAGCCCTTCGGGGGAGGCCTACAATGAGCAGTTCTTC	CASSPSGEAYNEQFF
TRBV27	.	.	TRBJ2-1	TGTGCCAGCAGTTTACGGGGGGCCAATGAGCAGTTCTTC	CASSLRGANEQFF
TRBV9	.	few	TRBJ2-1	TGTGCCAGCAGCGTCGGAGGGTCCAATGAGCAGTTCTTC	CASSVGGSNEQFF
TRBV5-5	TRBD1	.	TRBJ2-7	TGTGCCAGCAGCTCGCCGGGACAGGGGTACGAGCAGTACTTC	CASSSPGQGYEQYF
TRBV6-5	TRBD1	.	TRBJ1-2	TGTGCCAGCAGTTACTCGTTGACAGGGGGCGACGGCTACACCTTC	CASSYSLTGGDGYTF
TRBV7-9	TRBD2	.	TRBJ2-7	TGTGCCAGCAGCTTAGTAGCGGGAGACTCCGAGCAGTACTTC	CASSLVAGDSEQYF
TRBV5-1	.	.	TRBJ2-1	TGCGCCAGCAGCCTGGACCTCCTCTACAATGAGCAGTTCTTC	CASSLDLLYNEQFF
TRBV5-5	.	.	TRBJ1-5	TGTGCCAGCAGCTTGAACGTCAATCAGCCCCAGCATTTT	CASSLNVNQPQHF
TRBV12-3/TRBV12-4	TRBD2	.	TRBJ2-2	TGTGCCAGCAGTTTTCCAACTAGCGGGAGGGCCGTCGGGGAGCTGTTTTTT	CASSFPTSGRAVGELFF
TRBV11-1	TRBD2	.	TRBJ2-5	TGTGCCAGCAGCTTATGGAGCGGGAAAGAGACCCAGTACTTC	CASSLWSGKETQYF
TRBV11-3	TRBD2	.	TRBJ2-3	TGTGCCAGCAGCCATAGCGGGGCTACTTTGTTCACAGATACGCAGTATTTT	CASSHSGATLFTDTQYF
TRBV6-5	TRBD1	few	TRBJ2-1	TGTGCTTTAGGACAGGGGTTCTACAATGAGCAGTTCTTC	CALGQGFYNEQFF
TRBV5-6	.	many	TRBJ2-7	TGTGCCAGCAGCACGGGGACGGCGTACGAGCAGTACTTC	CASSTGTAYEQYF
TRBV6-2/TRBV6-3	.	.	TRBJ1-5	TGTGCCAGCAGTTACCCCGACACCCGAGACTCTCCCCAGCATTTT	CASSYPDTRDSPQHF
TRBV29-1	.	.	TRBJ2-7	TGCAGCGTTGTCGGGGGTTTAAAGGGCGAGCAGTACTTC	CSVVGGLKGEQYF
TRBV7-8	.	few	TRBJ2-7	TGTGCCAGCAGCTTCGGACCGCCCGCCTACGAGCAGTACTTC	CASSFGPPAYEQYF
TRBV5-1	TRBD1	many	TRBJ2-7	TGCGCCAGCACCGGATGGGACAGAACCTACGAGCAGTACTTC	CASTGWDRTYEQYF
TRBV5-1	TRBD2	few	TRBJ2-7	TGCGCCAGCAGCACCAAGGGAGCGGGGGAGGTCGAGCAGTACTTC	CASSTKGAGEVEQYF
TRBV7-6	.	few	TRBJ2-7	TGTGCCAGCAGCTCCTCGACAGGTGGGGAGCAGTACTTC	CASSSSTGGEQYF
TRBV20-1	TRBD2	.	TRBJ2-2	TGCAGTGCTAGCAGTGGGGGGGTCGCGAACACCGGGGAGCTGTTTTTT	CSASSGGVANTGELFF
TRBV2	.	.	TRBJ1-5	TGTGCCAGCAGTAACGGTTATAGCAATCAGCCCCAGCATTTT	CASSNGYSNQPQHF
TRBV12-3/TRBV12-4	.	few	TRBJ2-1	TGTGCCATTGGAGTAGCATTAGATTTTGGTAATGAGCAGTTCTTC	CAIGVALDFGNEQFF
TRBV19	.	.	TRBJ1-1	TGTGCCAGTAGTTCCGAGGAACCTCCGAACACTGAAGCTTTCTTT	CASSSEEPPNTEAFF
TRBV27	TRBD1	.	TRBJ2-1	TGTGCCAGCGGCCTGACAGGGGTTCATTGGGATGAGCAGTTCTTC	CASGLTGVHWDEQFF
TRBV9	.	.	TRBJ2-3	TGTGCAAGTTCGGAGGGCAACACAGATACGCAGTATTTT	CASSEGNTDTQYF
TRBV3-1	.	few	TRBJ2-7	TGTGCCAGCAGACCGACGACAGGAAACAGTGGGCACGAGCAGTACTTC	CASRPTTGNSGHEQYF
TRBV4-3	TRBD2	few	TRBJ2-1	TGCGCCAGCAGCCGGACTAGCGCCGTCTCCTACAATGAGCAGTTCTTC	CASSRTSAVSYNEQFF
TRBV7-2	TRBD1	.	TRBJ2-7	TGTGCCAGCAGCCCGTTCGGACAGGGACCCTACGAGCAGTACTTC	CASSPFGQGPYEQYF
TRBV20-1	.	many	TRBJ2-7	TGCAGTGCTAGAGAAGACAGGATCTACGAGCAGTACTTC	CSAREDRIYEQYF
TRBV4-1	.	few	TRBJ1-2	TGCGCCAGCAGCCAAGTCTCGGTGCTCCTACAGGGCTACACCTTC	CASSQVSVLLQGYTF
TRBV20-1	.	few	TRBJ2-6	TGCAGTGCTAGAGATTTAACCCCGGGACGGGTCTCTGGGGCCAACGTCCTGACTTTC	CSARDLTPGRVSGANVLTF
TRBV7-9	TRBD1	.	TRBJ2-7	TGTGCCAGCAGCTTAGAGGCAGGGGGTGACTACGAGCAGTACTTC	CASSLEAGGDYEQYF
TRBV4-1	TRBD1	few	TRBJ1-4	TGCGCCAGCAGCCAAGATGTTCTCGGGACAGGGGATGAAAAACTGTTTTTT	CASSQDVLGTGDEKLFF
TRBV4-3	.	.	TRBJ2-6	TGCGCCAGCAGCCAAGATGAGGAGCAGGGTGGGGCCAACGTCCTGACTTTC	CASSQDEEQGGANVLTF
TRBV4-3	TRBD2	few	TRBJ2-1	TGCGCCAGCAGCCAAGGGACGGGAGGACACAATGAGCAGTTCTTC	CASSQGTGGHNEQFF
TRBV7-6	TRBD2	.	TRBJ2-1	TGTGCCAGCAGCTTAAGCCTAGCGGGACCCCAGGGGGAGCCCCACAATGAGCAGTTCTTC	CASSLSLAGPQGEPHNEQFF
TRBV2	.	.	TRBJ2-7	TGTGCCAGCAGTGAAGCAGGGGGGATCACCTACGAGCAGTACTTC	CASSEAGGITYEQYF